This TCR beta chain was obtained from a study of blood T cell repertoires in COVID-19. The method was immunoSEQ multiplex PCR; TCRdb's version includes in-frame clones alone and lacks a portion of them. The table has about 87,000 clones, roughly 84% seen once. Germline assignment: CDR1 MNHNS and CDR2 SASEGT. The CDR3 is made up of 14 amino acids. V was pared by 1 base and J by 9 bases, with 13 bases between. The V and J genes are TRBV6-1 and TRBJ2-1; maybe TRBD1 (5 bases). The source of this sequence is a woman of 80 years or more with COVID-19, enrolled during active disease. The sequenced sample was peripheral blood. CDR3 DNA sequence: TGTGCCAGCAGTGAAGTTAGGGGTAGGGGTGAGCAGTTCTTC. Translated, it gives CASSEVRGRGEQFF.